This T cell receptor (beta chain) appears in the sequencing data of a study of cytomegalovirus exposure and HLA in healthy donors. PCR used 60 Vbeta primers and 13 Jbeta primers. Profiled with immunoSEQ multiplex PCR; TCRdb holds only in-frame clones, not every one. Counted here are over 120,000 clones, over 80% occurring once; the ten biggest clones make up 2.9%. The CDR3 consists of 15 residues. CDR1 is SGDLS and CDR2 is YYNGEE in the germline V gene. The V and J ends lost 3 bases and 0 bases respectively, with 9 bases between them. A remark on this clone: Its antigen is unknown.

Study-level points and caveats: A further, later analysis showed that HLA-associated TCR beta chains (compared with equally common others) were more clonally expanded. Productive status was seen about 87% or about 30% of the time for most TCR beta V segments in an earlier analysis. The study designated 164 TCR beta chains cytomegalovirus-associated.

The specimen sequenced was PBMCs. The receptor comes from a woman aged 30 to 39 in good health and CMV-seronegative. V gene TRBV9 combines with J gene TRBJ2-2; D possibly corresponds to TRBD2 (5 bases). The CDR3 nucleotides are TGTGCCAGCAGCGCCACTAGAGCGAACACCGGGGAGCTGTTTTTT. Its protein product is CASSATRANTGELFF.